Below are 32 T cell receptor beta chains sequenced from a single sample in a study of blood T cell repertoires in COVID-19. The method was immunoSEQ multiplex PCR; TCRdb's version includes in-frame clones alone and lacks a portion of them. The sample holds 150,000 to 200,000 clones; approximately 80% are singletons and the top ten take under 8%. Sample: peripheral blood. The receptors here all came from a man in his sixties with acute or convalescent COVID-19.

The chain links TRBV6-5 to TRBJ2-7, with D tentatively TRBD1 (5 bases). This CDR3 contains 16 residues. Trimming pared 0 bases from V and 4 bases from J, leaving 16 bases between. CDR1 and CDR2 from the germline V gene are MNHEY and SVGAGI. Here the CDR3 DNA reads TGTGCCAGCAGTTACTCGATTGGGGCAGGAAGTTACGAGCAGTACTTC. Its protein is CASSYSIGAGSYEQYF.

The chain recombines TRBV29-1 with TRBJ2-3, with 12 bases matching TRBD2. Trimming at V came to 1 base and at J to 6 bases, leaving 5 bases not matched to a gene. CDR1 is SQVTM and CDR2 is ANQGSEA in the germline V gene. CDR3 length: 15 amino acids. CDR3 loop: CSVEVRTSGDDTQYF. CDR3 in DNA: TGCAGCGTTGAAGTCCGGACTAGCGGGGACGATACGCAGTATTTT.

This clone was picked up a small number of times. The V and J genes are TRBV9 and TRBJ2-5, with TRBD2 identical over 7 bases. The CDR3 extends over 14 amino acids. V was clipped by 4 bases and J by 1 base; unmatched bases: 4. The V gene's germline CDR1 is SGDLS and CDR2 YYNGEE. The CDR3 DNA follows: TGTGCCAGCAGCCCTCCTAGCGGCCAAGAGACCCAGTACTTC. Translating it yields CASSPPSGQETQYF. The whole variable domain, filled in from reference TRBV9 and TRBJ2-5, reads DSGVTQTPKHLITATGQRVTLRCSPRSGDLSVYWYQQSLDQGLQFLIQYYNGEERAKGNILERFSAQQFPDLHSELNLSSLELGDSALYFCASSPPSGQETQYFGPGTRLLVL.

CDR3 in DNA: TGTGCCAGCAGTCCAGGGCTTAATCAGCCCCAGCATTTT. Residues: CASSPGLNQPQHF. The V call is TRBV6-4, the J call TRBJ1-5; the D gene is possibly TRBD1 (5 bases). Germline CDR1 reads MRHNA; CDR2 reads SNTAGT. The CDR3 runs to 13 residues. The V end was cut by 5 bases, the J end by 4 bases, with 9 bases between.

The chain recombines TRBV29-1 with TRBJ1-3, with 9 positions matching TRBD1. V shed 7 bases and J 4 bases; nucleotides not matched to a gene: 5. The length of the CDR3 is 13 residues. Per the germline V gene, CDR1 is SQVTM and CDR2 is ANQGSEA. CDR3 protein: CSAVGTGGNTIYF. As DNA, the CDR3 is TGCAGCGCCGTAGGGACAGGGGGAAACACCATATATTTT.

V gene TRBV2 combines with J gene TRBJ2-1; D not certain. V was cut by 8 bases and J by 5 bases, with 10 bases left in between. The CDR3 loop spans 12 amino acids. Germline V gives CDR1 SNHLY, CDR2 FYNNEI. CDR3 nucleotides: TGTGCCAGCCGAATGCAGGACAATGAGCAGTTCTTC. This gives the protein CASRMQDNEQFF.

This chain uses TRBV9 with TRBJ1-5; 7 nucleotides agree with TRBD1. The CDR3 runs 15 residues. The germline V gene has CDR1 SGDLS and CDR2 YYNGEE. The V segment lost 4 bases and the J segment 4 bases; nucleotides outside the gene matches: 8. The CDR3 DNA sequence: TGTGCCAGCAGCCCAGAACAGGGGACTAATCAGCCCCAGCATTTT. Its translation: CASSPEQGTNQPQHF.

This clone was picked up a small number of times. The sample holds other DNA sequences that translate to the same CDR3. This rearrangement joins TRBV11-3 to TRBJ2-1; 15 nucleotides align to TRBD2. Per the germline V gene, CDR1 is SGHNT and CDR2 is YENEEA. After removal of 0 bases from V and 10 bases from J, the junction contained 1 base not matched to a gene. The CDR3 spans 15 residues. CDR3 DNA: TGTGCCAGCAGCTTAGAAGGACTAGCGGGGGGGGAGCAGTTCTTC. Translated: CASSLEGLAGGEQFF. Based on the CDR3 plus reference TRBV11-3 and TRBJ2-1, the full variable domain is EAGVVQSPRYKIIEKKQPVAFWCNPISGHNTLYWYLQNLGQGPELLIRYENEEAVDDSQLPKDRFSAERLKGVDSTLKIQPAELGDSAVYLCASSLEGLAGGEQFFGPGTRLTVL.

The chain combines TRBV5-4 with TRBJ2-2; D remains ambiguous. Trimming removed 4 bases at V and 1 base at J, with 2 bases between. The CDR3 spans 12 residues. Germline loops: CDR1 SGHNT, CDR2 YYREEE (reference sequence). This chain's CDR3 is CASSQNTGELFF. The DNA for the CDR3 is TGTGCCAGCAGCCAGAACACCGGGGAGCTGTTTTTT.

The chain uses TRBV5-6 and TRBJ1-5, with 7 positions matching TRBD1. This CDR3 region has 15 residues. The V segment lost 3 bases and the J segment 0 bases; nucleotides outside the gene matches: 3. The germline CDR1 and CDR2 sequences are SGHDT and YYEEEE. The CDR3, as DNA: TGTGCCAGCAGCTCGACAGGGTATAGCAATCAGCCCCAGCATTTT. It encodes CASSSTGYSNQPQHF.

This clone was picked up a small number of times. The chain couples TRBV5-6 to TRBJ2-5, with unresolved D. The germline CDR1 and CDR2 sequences are SGHDT and YYEEEE. V was shortened by 4 bases and J by 0 bases, with 7 bases between the two germline ends. The CDR3 covers 13 residues. The CDR3 nucleotides are TGTGCCAGCAGCGTATACAACCAAGAGACCCAGTACTTC. This translates into CASSVYNQETQYF.

The J gene is TRBJ2-7, the V gene TRBV6-5, with 8 nucleotides matching TRBD2. Trimming cost V 7 bases and J 4 bases; bases outside gene matches: 12. The CDR3 sequence is 15 residues long. From germline, CDR1 is MNHEY and CDR2 SVGAGI. Here the CDR3 DNA reads TGTGCCAGCAAGACTAGCGACCCGGGGGATTACGAGCAGTACTTC. Its translation: CASKTSDPGDYEQYF.

The V call is TRBV11-2, the J call TRBJ1-5; 7 positions agree with TRBD1. After removal of 1 base from V and 4 bases from J, the junction contained 1 base not matched to a gene. Germline V lookup: CDR1 SGHAT, CDR2 FQNNGV. This CDR3 has 14 amino acids. In DNA, the CDR3 is TGTGCCAGCAGCTTAGGCAGGGGGAATCAGCCCCAGCATTTT. Translation gives CASSLGRGNQPQHF.

This clone has a single count. V usage is TRBV27 and J usage is TRBJ1-1, with 8 bases aligning to TRBD1. Per germline, CDR1 MNHEY and CDR2 SMNVEV (reference sequence). The CDR3 is made up of 19 amino acids. V lost 6 bases to trimming and J lost 0 bases; unmatched junction nucleotides: 18. The CDR3 DNA reads as TGTGCCAGCAGCCACCTCATCGACAGGGGAACGGGGATGAACACTGAAGCTTTCTTT. Amino acids: CASSHLIDRGTGMNTEAFF.

This sequence joins TRBV3-1 (or the pseudogene TRBV3-2) and TRBJ1-2; D gene ambiguous. Germline-derived CDR1 and CDR2 are LGHDT and YNNKEL (reference sequence). V was clipped by 1 base and J by 7 bases, with 7 bases between them. CDR3 length: 12 amino acids. CDR3 sequence (DNA): TGTGCCAGCAGCCAAGTTAGGAGTGGCTACACCTTC. It translates to CASSQVRSGYTF.

CDR3: CATPETAGNTIYF. CDR3 coding DNA: TGTGCCACCCCCGAGACAGCAGGAAACACCATATATTTT. V usage is TRBV24-1 and J usage is TRBJ1-3; D is perhaps TRBD1 (5 bases). The CDR3 runs to 13 residues. Germline V gene data show CDR1 as KGHDR and CDR2 as SFDVKD. Trimming cost V 9 bases and J 4 bases, with 12 bases left between them.

This chain connects TRBV2 to TRBJ1-2; 8 bases line up with TRBD1. J was trimmed by 5 bases and V by 6 bases; bases with no gene match: 5. The V gene's germline CDR1 is SNHLY and CDR2 FYNNEI. This CDR3 is built from 13 residues. The CDR3 here is CASSIQGAYGYTF. In nucleotides, the CDR3 is TGTGCCAGCAGCATCCAGGGGGCATATGGCTACACCTTC.

This clone has a handful of counts. This chain links TRBV19 with TRBJ1-6; 7 bases are a match to TRBD1. CDR3 size: 17 residues. Germline V gives CDR1 LNHDA, CDR2 SQIVND (reference sequence). V lost 6 bases, J lost 0 bases, and 8 bases stayed unmatched. The CDR3 spells CASRNRGISSYNSPLHF. As DNA, the CDR3 is TGTGCCAGTAGGAACAGGGGAATAAGCTCCTATAATTCACCCCTCCACTTT.

The V gene is TRBV5-1, the J gene TRBJ2-2; D is perhaps TRBD1 (6 bases). The CDR3 length is 14 residues. V lost 0 bases to trimming and J lost 3 bases, with 6 bases between them. Germline lookup yields CDR1 SGHRS and CDR2 YFSETQ. The CDR3 DNA reads as TGCGCCAGCAGCTTGGCAGGGGACACCGGGGAGCTGTTTTTT. Its protein product is CASSLAGDTGELFF. Using reference TRBV5-1 and TRBJ2-2 for the parts outside the CDR3, the full variable domain is KAGVTQTPRYLIKTRGQQVTLSCSPISGHRSVSWYQQTPGQGLQFLFEYFSETQRNKGNFPGRFSGRQFSNSRSEMNVSTLELGDSALYLCASSLAGDTGELFFGEGSRLTVL.

The chain combines TRBV7-9 with TRBJ1-3; D remains ambiguous. Germline assignment: CDR1 SEHNR and CDR2 FQNEAQ (reference sequence). Trimming removed 5 bases at V and 0 bases at J, with 14 bases between. The CDR3 length is 16 residues. The CDR3 DNA follows: TGTGCCAGCAGCCCCCAAGCATACCTCTCTGGAAACACCATATATTTT. Amino acids: CASSPQAYLSGNTIYF.

The chain recombines TRBV7-2 with TRBJ1-2, with D uncertain. Trimming pared 1 base from V and 0 bases from J, leaving 6 bases between. The CDR3 contains 14 residues. Per the germline V gene, CDR1 is SGHTA and CDR2 is FQGNSA. The CDR3 sequence: CASSLVQTNYGYTF. The CDR3 nucleotides read TGTGCCAGCAGCTTAGTACAGACTAACTATGGCTACACCTTC.

V and J are TRBV5-5 and TRBJ1-5; 11 nucleotides agree with TRBD1. Germline trimming cut 4 bases from V and 9 bases from J; bases unmatched to any gene: 12. CDR1 and CDR2 from the germline V gene are SGHKS and YYEKEE (reference sequence). The CDR3 runs to 16 residues. The CDR3 region is CASSPGQGARLGPQHF. CDR3 DNA: TGTGCCAGCAGCCCCGGACAGGGGGCGCGTCTTGGGCCCCAGCATTTT.

The DNA for the CDR3 is TGTGCCAGTAGTCACAGGGGGCTCGAGCAGTACTTC. Translation gives CASSHRGLEQYF. This chain connects TRBV19 to TRBJ2-7; 9 positions match TRBD1. Germline CDR1 is LNHDA and CDR2 is SQIVND (reference sequence). V gave up 5 bases and J gave up 6 bases; unmatched junction bases: 2. This CDR3 contains 12 residues. Based on the CDR3 plus reference TRBV19 and TRBJ2-7, the full variable domain is DGGITQSPKYLFRKEGQNVTLSCEQNLNHDAMYWYRQDPGQGLRLIYYSQIVNDFQKGDIAEGYSVSREKKESFPLTVTSAQKNPTAFYLCASSHRGLEQYFGPGTRLTVT.

This rearrangement joins TRBV10-1 to TRBJ1-1, with 7 bases that match TRBD1. The germline V gene has CDR1 WNHNN and CDR2 SYGVQD (reference sequence). V lost 6 bases, J lost 0 bases, and 7 bases stayed unmatched. This CDR3 has 15 amino acids. This CDR3 is CASRDNRGMNTEAFF. The DNA for the CDR3 is TGCGCCAGCAGAGACAACAGGGGCATGAACACTGAAGCTTTCTTT.

V and J are TRBV5-6 and TRBJ2-1, with 7 bases lining up with TRBD2. The V segment lost 0 bases and the J segment 4 bases; nucleotides outside the gene matches: 4. CDR1 is SGHDT, CDR2 YYEEEE, per germline. The CDR3 is 15 residues long. The CDR3 protein is CASSLGSGPYNEQFF. CDR3 nucleotide sequence: TGTGCCAGCAGCTTGGGTAGCGGGCCTTACAATGAGCAGTTCTTC.

V is TRBV7-2 and J is TRBJ1-5; TRBD1 might be the D (5 bases). Trimming pared 2 bases from V and 5 bases from J, leaving 10 bases between. The CDR3 is 14 amino acids. Germline V CDR1 and CDR2: SGHTA, FQGNSA. This CDR3 is CASSLLGADQPQHF. The CDR3 bases are TGTGCCAGCAGCTTACTAGGGGCAGATCAGCCCCAGCATTTT.

The chain recombines TRBV27 with TRBJ2-7, with D perhaps matching TRBD2 (5 bases). Per the germline V gene, CDR1 is MNHEY and CDR2 is SMNVEV (reference sequence). The CDR3 has 16 amino acids. Trimming pared 5 bases from V and 1 base from J, leaving 18 bases between. CDR3 sequence: CASSPRASRTSYEQYF. The CDR3 region has the DNA TGTGCCAGCAGTCCGCGGGCTAGCCGGACGTCCTACGAGCAGTACTTC.

V gene TRBV19 combines with J gene TRBJ1-2, with D tentatively TRBD1 (6 bases). Germline-derived CDR1 and CDR2 are LNHDA and SQIVND (reference sequence). Trimming removed 7 bases from V and 6 bases from J, with 27 bases in between. The CDR3 has 17 amino acids. DNA of the CDR3: TGTGCCAGTACGCTGGACAGTCGGTTATACGTCCAAAATGGCTACACCTTC. It is translated as CASTLDSRLYVQNGYTF.

The sample holds one count of this clone. The CDR3 nucleotides read TGTGCCAGCAGCGTAGCTTTTCGCGCCTCGAACACCGGGGAGCTGTTTTTT. It specifies CASSVAFRASNTGELFF. The chain has TRBV9 and TRBJ2-2; D is unclear. The CDR3 has 17 amino acids. The germline V and J ends were trimmed by 0 bases and 0 bases, with 12 bases remaining between them. Looked up from germline, CDR1 is SGDLS and CDR2 is YYNGEE.

The V gene is TRBV9, the J gene TRBJ2-2, with D possibly TRBD2 on 5 matching bases. The germline CDR1 and CDR2 sequences are SGDLS and YYNGEE. The CDR3 runs to 13 residues. With 3 bases removed from V and 6 bases from J, the gap between germline ends came to 9 bases. In nucleotides, the CDR3 is TGTGCCAGCAGCGCAAAGAGGGCCGGGGAGCTGTTTTTT. Translating gives CASSAKRAGELFF.

The chain uses TRBV7-9 and TRBJ2-7, with 9 bases identical to TRBD2. CDR1 and CDR2 (germline): SEHNR, FQNEAQ (reference sequence). The CDR3 consists of 15 residues. V lost 3 bases and J lost 2; bases outside the gene matches: 5. The CDR3 loop is CASSFGRGGTYEQYF. In DNA, the CDR3 is TGTGCCAGCAGCTTTGGGCGGGGGGGGACCTACGAGCAGTACTTC.

This clone appeared once. This chain links TRBV9 with TRBJ1-2, with TRBD1 matching 7 bases. J was trimmed by 3 bases and V by 3 bases; bases with no gene match: 2. Germline CDR1 SGDLS, CDR2 YYNGEE. This CDR3 has 13 amino acids. CDR3 nucleotide sequence: TGTGCCAGCAGCGCCGACAGGGACTATGGCTACACCTTC. Translation: CASSADRDYGYTF.